This T cell receptor (beta chain) appears in the sequencing data of a study of shared clonotypes between healthy human individuals. Profiled with immunoSEQ multiplex PCR; TCRdb holds only in-frame clones, not every one. Among around 2.1 million clones, about 94% were seen once, and the ten largest hold less than 0.15%. Germline CDR1 and CDR2: GTSNPN and SVGIG (reference sequence). This CDR3 spans 14 amino acids. Trimming took 4 bases from V and 7 from J; bases not matched to a gene: 3. This clone was seen a handful of times. The sample taken for sequencing was naive CD4+ T cells sorted from blood. Subset noted: CD45RA+ positively selected. The rearrangement joins TRBV30 to TRBJ1-6; 11 bases are a match to TRBD1. This TCR was recovered from a man younger than 30 in good health. The CDR3 loop is CAWTGTGGNSPLHF. DNA for the CDR3: TGTGCCTGGACCGGGACAGGGGGGAATTCACCCCTCCACTTT.